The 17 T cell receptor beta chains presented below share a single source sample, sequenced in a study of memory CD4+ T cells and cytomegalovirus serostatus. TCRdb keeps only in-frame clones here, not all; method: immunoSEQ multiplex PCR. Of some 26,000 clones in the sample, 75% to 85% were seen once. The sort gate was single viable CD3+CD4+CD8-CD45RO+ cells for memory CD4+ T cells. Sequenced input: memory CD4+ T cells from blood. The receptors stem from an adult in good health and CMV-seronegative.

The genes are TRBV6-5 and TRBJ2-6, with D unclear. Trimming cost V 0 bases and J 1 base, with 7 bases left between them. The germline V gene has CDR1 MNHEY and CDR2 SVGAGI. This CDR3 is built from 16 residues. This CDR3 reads CASSYSVASGANVLTF. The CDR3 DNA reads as TGTGCCAGCAGTTACTCGGTGGCGTCTGGGGCCAACGTCCTGACTTTC.

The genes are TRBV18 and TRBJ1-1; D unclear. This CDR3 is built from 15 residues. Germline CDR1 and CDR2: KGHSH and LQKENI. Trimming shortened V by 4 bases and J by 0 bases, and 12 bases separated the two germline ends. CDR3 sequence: CASSRSTGVNTEAFF. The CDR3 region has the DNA TGTGCCAGCTCACGTAGTACCGGGGTGAACACTGAAGCTTTCTTT.

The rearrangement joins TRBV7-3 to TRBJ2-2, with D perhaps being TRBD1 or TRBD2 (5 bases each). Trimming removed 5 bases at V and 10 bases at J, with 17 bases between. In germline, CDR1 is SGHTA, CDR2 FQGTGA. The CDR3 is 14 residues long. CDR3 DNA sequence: TGTGCCAGCAGCCCCCACTCGGGGCCCGAGGAGCTGTTTTTT. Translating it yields CASSPHSGPEELFF.

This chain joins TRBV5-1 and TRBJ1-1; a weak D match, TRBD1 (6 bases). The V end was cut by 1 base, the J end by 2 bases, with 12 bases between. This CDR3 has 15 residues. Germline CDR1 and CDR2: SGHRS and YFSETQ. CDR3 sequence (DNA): TGCGCCAGCAGCTTGCCCGGGGGCCGTAACACTGAAGCTTTCTTT. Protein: CASSLPGGRNTEAFF.

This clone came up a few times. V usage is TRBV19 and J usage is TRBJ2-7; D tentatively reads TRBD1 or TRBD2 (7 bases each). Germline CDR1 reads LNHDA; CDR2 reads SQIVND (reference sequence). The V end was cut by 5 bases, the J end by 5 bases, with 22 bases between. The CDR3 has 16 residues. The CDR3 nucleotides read TGTGCCAGTAGTCCCCAACGGGGAGGGGGCGGGAACGAGCAGTACTTC. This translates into CASSPQRGGGGNEQYF.

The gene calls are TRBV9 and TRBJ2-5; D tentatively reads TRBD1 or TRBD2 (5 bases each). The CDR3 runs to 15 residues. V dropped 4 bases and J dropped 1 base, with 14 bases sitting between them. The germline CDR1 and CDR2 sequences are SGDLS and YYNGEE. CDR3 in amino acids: CASSKNSGAQETQYF. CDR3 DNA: TGTGCCAGCAGCAAAAACTCCGGGGCCCAAGAGACCCAGTACTTC.

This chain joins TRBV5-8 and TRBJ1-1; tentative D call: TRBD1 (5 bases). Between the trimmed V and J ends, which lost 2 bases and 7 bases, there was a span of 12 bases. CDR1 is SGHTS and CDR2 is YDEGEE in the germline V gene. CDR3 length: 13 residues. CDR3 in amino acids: CASSFREGLEAFF. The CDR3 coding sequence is TGTGCCAGCAGCTTCCGTGAGGGGCTTGAAGCTTTCTTT.

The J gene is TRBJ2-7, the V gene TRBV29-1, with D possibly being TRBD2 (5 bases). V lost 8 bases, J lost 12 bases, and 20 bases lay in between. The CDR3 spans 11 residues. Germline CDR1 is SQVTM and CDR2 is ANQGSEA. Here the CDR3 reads CSMLTSGTMYF. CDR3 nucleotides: TGCAGCATGCTGACGAGCGGTACGATGTACTTC.

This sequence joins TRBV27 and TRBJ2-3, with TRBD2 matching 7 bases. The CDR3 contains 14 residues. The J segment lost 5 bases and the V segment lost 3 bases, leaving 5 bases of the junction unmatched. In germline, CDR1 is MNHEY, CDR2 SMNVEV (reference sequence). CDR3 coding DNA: TGTGCCAGCAGTTTTCGGGGGGTTGAAGATACGCAGTATTTT. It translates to CASSFRGVEDTQYF.

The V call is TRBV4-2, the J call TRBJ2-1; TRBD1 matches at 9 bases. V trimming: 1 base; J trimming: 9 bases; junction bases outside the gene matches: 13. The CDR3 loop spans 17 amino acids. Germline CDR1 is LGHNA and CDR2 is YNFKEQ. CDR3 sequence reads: CASSQGTLGQGSPEQFF. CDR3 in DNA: TGTGCCAGCAGCCAAGGCACCCTGGGACAGGGTTCCCCTGAGCAGTTCTTC.

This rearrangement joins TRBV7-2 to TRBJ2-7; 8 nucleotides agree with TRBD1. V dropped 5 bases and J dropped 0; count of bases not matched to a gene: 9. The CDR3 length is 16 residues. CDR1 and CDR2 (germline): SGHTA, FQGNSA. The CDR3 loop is CASSPGQGYSSYEQYF. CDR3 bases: TGTGCCAGCAGCCCTGGACAGGGATATAGCTCCTACGAGCAGTACTTC.

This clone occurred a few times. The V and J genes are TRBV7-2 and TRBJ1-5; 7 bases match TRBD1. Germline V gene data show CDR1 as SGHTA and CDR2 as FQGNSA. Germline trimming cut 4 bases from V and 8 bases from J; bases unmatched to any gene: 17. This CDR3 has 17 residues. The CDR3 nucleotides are TGTGCCAGCAGCTCCTCCCTTATACAGGGGTCGGTGGAGCCCCAGCATTTT. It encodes CASSSSLIQGSVEPQHF.

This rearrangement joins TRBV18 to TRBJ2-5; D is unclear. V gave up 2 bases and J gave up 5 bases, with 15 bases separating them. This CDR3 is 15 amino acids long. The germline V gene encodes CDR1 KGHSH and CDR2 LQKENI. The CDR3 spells CASSPSSAGRETQYF. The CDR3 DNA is TGTGCCAGCTCACCAAGTTCGGCCGGCCGGGAGACCCAGTACTTC.

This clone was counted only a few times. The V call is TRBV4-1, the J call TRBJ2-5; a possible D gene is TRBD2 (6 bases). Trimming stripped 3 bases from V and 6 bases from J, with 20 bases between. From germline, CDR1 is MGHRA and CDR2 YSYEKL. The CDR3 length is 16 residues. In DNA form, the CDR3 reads TGCGCCAGCAGCCATCTCGGGGGAGCTGACGTGCAGACCCAGTACTTC. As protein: CASSHLGGADVQTQYF.

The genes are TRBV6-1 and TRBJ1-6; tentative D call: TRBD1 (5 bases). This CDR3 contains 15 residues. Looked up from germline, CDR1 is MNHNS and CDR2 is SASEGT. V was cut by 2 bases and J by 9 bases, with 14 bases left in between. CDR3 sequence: CASSEKGDQGSPLHF. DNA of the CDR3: TGTGCCAGCAGTGAAAAAGGCGACCAGGGTTCACCCCTCCACTTT.

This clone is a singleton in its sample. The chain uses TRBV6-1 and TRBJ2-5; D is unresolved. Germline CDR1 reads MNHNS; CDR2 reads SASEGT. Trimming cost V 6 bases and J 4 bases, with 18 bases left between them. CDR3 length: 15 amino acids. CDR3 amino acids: CASRDDLGMGETQYF. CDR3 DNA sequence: TGTGCCAGCAGAGACGACCTAGGGATGGGAGAGACCCAGTACTTC.

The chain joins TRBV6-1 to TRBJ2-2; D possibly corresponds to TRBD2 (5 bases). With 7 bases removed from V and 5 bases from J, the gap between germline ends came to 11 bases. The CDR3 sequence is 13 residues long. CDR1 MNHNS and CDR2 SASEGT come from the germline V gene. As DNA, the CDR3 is TGTGCCAGCATCCGGGATGAGACCGGGGAGCTGTTTTTT. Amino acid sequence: CASIRDETGELFF.